The 32 T cell receptor beta chains reported below all come from one sample, sequenced in a study of blood T cells in healthy people across ages. Combining a sample-barcoded 5' primer with a J-beta primer mix, a second PCR ran for about 7 to 12 cycles. Each CDR3 protein gets one entry after TCRdb re-called the 5' RACE reads with MiXCR. The sample holds roughly 680,000 distinct CDR3 sequences, 52% seen once. Sequenced input: blood. The receptor set was obtained from a woman of 80 years or more in good health.

The V and J genes are TRBV20-1 and TRBJ1-6, with 9 bases lining up with TRBD1. The V segment lost 1 base and the J segment 6 bases; nucleotides outside the gene matches: 7. The CDR3 consists of 16 residues. CDR1 is DFQATT, CDR2 SNEGSKA, per germline (reference sequence). The CDR3 nucleotides read TGCAGTGCTAGAGTAGGTGGGACAGGGATTAATTCACCCCTCCACTTT. Its protein product is CSARVGGTGINSPLHF.

This clonotype occurred many times. The rearrangement links TRBV5-1 to TRBJ2-5; D may be TRBD1 (6 bases). V lost 1 base, J lost 4 bases, and 14 bases lay in between. Germline CDR1 SGHRS, CDR2 YFSETQ. The CDR3 is 15 residues long. CDR3 sequence: CASSLNAGASETQYF. In DNA, the CDR3 is TGCGCCAGCAGCTTGAATGCAGGGGCGTCAGAGACCCAGTACTTC.

This clonotype was seen at least ten times. The rearrangement joins TRBV28 to TRBJ2-1, with D possibly TRBD2 on 6 matching bases. Germline V gene lookup returns CDR1 MDHEN and CDR2 SYDVKM. This CDR3 comprises 12 residues. With 6 bases removed from V and 3 bases from J, the gap between germline ends came to 6 bases. The CDR3 DNA follows: TGTGCCAGCAGCGGGAGCTACAATGAGCAGTTCTTC. Protein: CASSGSYNEQFF.

This clonotype was picked up a small number of times. A much more abundant neighbour one base away suggests this may be a read error. The CDR3 DNA is TGCGCCAGCAGCCCGTCACGAGCGGACCAAGAGACCCAGTACTTC. Translating it yields CASSPSRADQETQYF. The chain couples TRBV4-1 to TRBJ2-5, with D possibly TRBD2 on 5 matching bases. CDR3 length: 15 residues. CDR1 is MGHRA, CDR2 YSYEKL, per germline. V lost 4 bases and J 0 bases, leaving 12 bases between the germline ends.

As to this clonotype: A clone one base away is much larger, so this may be a read error. V gene TRBV11-2 combines with J gene TRBJ2-5; 12 nucleotides line up with TRBD2. Germline values: CDR1 SGHAT, CDR2 FQNNGV. The CDR3 spans 15 residues. With V trimmed by 5 bases and J by 11 bases, 12 bases remained unmatched. CDR3 bases: TGTGCCAGCAGCGCTCCTAGCGGGGGGGCGAGGGAGCAGTACTTC. Its translation is CASSAPSGGAREQYF.

This sequence joins TRBV7-2 and TRBJ2-4; TRBD2 is a possible D gene (6 bases). The DNA end favors TRBJ2-7, so the J call may be wrong. The CDR3 covers 16 residues. Germline V gene lookup returns CDR1 SGHTA and CDR2 FQGNSA. The CDR3 sequence is CASSLNRPDYTYEQYF. Here the CDR3 DNA reads TGTGCCAGCAGCTTAAATCGGCCGGACTATACCTACGAGCAGTACTTC.

The rearrangement links TRBV20-1 to TRBJ2-2, with 7 positions matching TRBD2. The J segment lost 4 bases and the V segment lost 6 bases, leaving 11 bases of the junction unmatched. The CDR3 sequence is 15 residues long. Germline V gene sequence: CDR1 DFQATT, CDR2 SNEGSKA (reference sequence). The CDR3 reads CSARGRVEGTGELFF. CDR3 nucleotide sequence: TGCAGTGCCCGGGGGAGGGTCGAAGGCACCGGGGAGCTGTTTTTT.

Remarks on this clonotype: The junction departs from the called germline gene at one end, perhaps through a read error. This chain joins TRBV10-3 and TRBJ1-2; 7 positions agree with TRBD1. CDR3 length: 14 residues. CDR1 and CDR2 (germline): ENHRY, SYGVKD. The CDR3 DNA reads TGTGCCATCAGTCCCTCGACAGGGAATGGTGGCTGCACCTTC. This encodes CAISPSTGNGGCTF.

This clonotype was found many times. The rearrangement links TRBV5-1 to TRBJ1-2; D is unclear. The V and J ends lost 3 bases and 2 bases respectively, with 20 bases between them. This CDR3 is built from 17 residues. Germline CDR1 SGHRS, CDR2 YFSETQ. Here the CDR3 reads CASSSDLPRQSNYGYTF. The CDR3 bases are TGCGCCAGCAGCTCTGATTTGCCAAGACAATCGAACTATGGCTACACCTTC. The variable domain in full, with the rest retrieved from reference TRBV5-1 and TRBJ1-2, is KAGVTQTPRYLIKTRGQQVTLSCSPISGHRSVSWYQQTPGQGLQFLFEYFSETQRNKGNFPGRFSGRQFSNSRSEMNVSTLELGDSALYLCASSSDLPRQSNYGYTFGSGTRLTVV.

This clonotype appeared many times. The chain combines TRBV12-5 with TRBJ2-3; D ambiguous. Germline-derived CDR1 and CDR2 are LGHNT and FRNRAP. This CDR3 has 13 amino acids. Trimming pared 3 bases from V and 5 bases from J, leaving 9 bases between. CDR3 amino acids: CASGFAGVDTQYF. The CDR3, as DNA: TGTGCTAGTGGTTTTGCCGGAGTAGATACGCAGTATTTT.

This clonotype was seen many times. The rearrangement uses TRBV20-1 and TRBJ2-3; TRBD2 matches at 7 bases. CDR3 length: 15 amino acids. J gave up 5 bases and V 0 bases, and 8 bases lay outside the gene matches. Germline V CDR1 and CDR2: DFQATT, SNEGSKA (reference sequence). CDR3 loop: CSARDPGGSGDTQYF. The DNA of the CDR3 is TGCAGTGCTAGAGATCCCGGCGGGAGTGGAGATACGCAGTATTTT.

DNA of the CDR3: TGCGCCAGCAGCTTGGCCACGGGGGCCTTGAACACTGAAGCTTTCTTT. It specifies CASSLATGALNTEAFF. The chain recombines TRBV5-1 with TRBJ1-1, with D possibly TRBD1 on 6 matching bases. The V gene's germline CDR1 is SGHRS and CDR2 YFSETQ. V was shortened by 0 bases and J by 0 bases, with 12 bases between the two germline ends. The CDR3 loop spans 16 amino acids. The variable domain in full, completed from reference TRBV5-1 and TRBJ1-1, reads KAGVTQTPRYLIKTRGQQVTLSCSPISGHRSVSWYQQTPGQGLQFLFEYFSETQRNKGNFPGRFSGRQFSNSRSEMNVSTLELGDSALYLCASSLATGALNTEAFFGQGTRLTVV.

In its sample, this clonotype was seen a few times. Just one base apart from a much larger clone, this may be a read error. The chain recombines TRBV6-5 with TRBJ2-7; 7 positions agree with TRBD1. J was trimmed by 7 bases and V by 7 bases; bases with no gene match: 16. CDR1 MNHEY and CDR2 SVGAGI come from the germline V gene. The CDR3 sequence is 15 residues long. CDR3 nucleotide sequence: TGTGCCAGCATGAATAACCAGGGGGTCCTTGATGAGCAGTACTTC. The encoded protein is CASMNNQGVLDEQYF.

The chain carries TRBV7-9 and TRBJ1-5, with D possibly being TRBD1 (6 bases). Germline CDR1 is SEHNR and CDR2 is FQNEAQ (reference sequence). The CDR3 runs 16 residues. Between the trimmed V and J ends, which lost 3 bases and 2 bases, there was a span of 14 bases. As DNA, the CDR3 is TGTGCCAGCAGCTTCGGGGGCGCGGTGGGCAATCAGCCCCAGCATTTT. It translates to CASSFGGAVGNQPQHF.

The chain couples TRBV27 to TRBJ2-1, with 7 bases fitting TRBD2. The CDR3 has 15 residues. V shed 2 bases and J 6 bases; nucleotides not matched to a gene: 7. The germline V gene encodes CDR1 MNHEY and CDR2 SMNVEV (reference sequence). CDR3 loop: CASSLRTSPTNEQFF. Here the CDR3 DNA reads TGTGCCAGCAGTTTACGGACTAGTCCCACCAATGAGCAGTTCTTC.

This clonotype occurred many times. The chain links TRBV7-3 to TRBJ2-5, with 7 bases that match TRBD1. V lost 3 bases and J lost 2; bases outside the gene matches: 3. The CDR3 contains 14 residues. Germline-derived CDR1 and CDR2 are SGHTA and FQGTGA. The CDR3 here is CASSLDRFQETQYF. CDR3 DNA: TGTGCCAGCAGCTTGGACAGGTTTCAAGAGACCCAGTACTTC.

Many counts were recorded for this clonotype. The chain employs TRBV27 and TRBJ2-3; TRBD2 matches 9 bases. Germline V gene sequence: CDR1 MNHEY, CDR2 SMNVEV (reference sequence). This CDR3 has 17 residues. V shed 5 bases and J 2 bases; nucleotides not matched to a gene: 11. CDR3 nucleotides: TGTGCCAGCAGTCTACTTGGGGTAGCGGGGGCCACAGATACGCAGTATTTT. It is translated as CASSLLGVAGATDTQYF.

V gene TRBV6-5 combines with J gene TRBJ2-7; D possibly corresponds to TRBD2 (5 bases). The closer fit of TRBJ2-5 to the DNA end suggests the J call may be wrong. This CDR3 has 16 residues. The germline V gene has CDR1 MNHEY and CDR2 SVGAGI. CDR3 sequence reads: CASSYGFAGGLETQYF. The CDR3 DNA reads TGTGCCAGCAGTTATGGCTTCGCGGGTGGTTTGGAGACCCAGTACTTC.

With respect to this clonotype: This may be a read error, as it is one base from a much larger clone. The chain has TRBV20-1 and TRBJ2-5; D is undetermined. The CDR3 extends over 10 amino acids. CDR1 DFQATT and CDR2 SNEGSKA come from the germline V gene (reference sequence). This CDR3 is CSATRETRYF. In DNA form, the CDR3 reads TGCAGTGCTACCAGAGAGACCCGGTACTTC.

This chain joins TRBV15 and TRBJ2-5; TRBD2 is a possible D gene (6 bases). The CDR3 runs 14 residues. CDR1 is LNHNV and CDR2 is YYDKDF in the germline V gene (reference sequence). V was pared by 1 base and J by 4 bases, with 10 bases between. Here the CDR3 DNA reads TGTGCCACCAGCAGAGGGTTCGGGGGAGAGACCCAGTACTTC. It yields the protein CATSRGFGGETQYF.

This clonotype was seen at least ten times. The chain uses TRBV7-2 and TRBJ2-7; 7 bases align to TRBD1. Losses at the gene ends were 1 base for V and 1 base for J; bases not matched to a gene: 4. Germline V gene sequence: CDR1 SGHTA, CDR2 FQGNSA. The CDR3 is 15 amino acids. The chain's CDR3 is CASSLGQGGSYEQYF. The CDR3 region has the DNA TGTGCCAGCAGCTTAGGACAGGGTGGTTCCTACGAGCAGTACTTC.

This clonotype was seen only a few times. The chain recombines TRBV2 with TRBJ1-4; D gene unclear. The V and J ends lost 3 bases and 6 bases respectively, with 2 bases between them. The CDR3 covers 11 residues. Germline V gene data show CDR1 as SNHLY and CDR2 as FYNNEI. The CDR3 loop is CASSDDEKLFF. The DNA for the CDR3 is TGTGCCAGCAGTGATGATGAAAAACTGTTTTTT.

This clonotype showed up just once. Just one base apart from a much larger clone, this may be a read error. This chain uses TRBV5-1 with TRBJ2-1, with 11 bases fitting TRBD1. The last part of the DNA fits TRBJ2-7 better; the J call may be wrong. Germline V gene lookup returns CDR1 SGHRS and CDR2 YFSETQ. This CDR3 is 16 amino acids long. The CDR3, as DNA: TGCGCCAGCAGCTCGAAGGACAGGGGGCTGGGCAATGAGCAGTACTTC. Translating gives CASSSKDRGLGNEQYF.

This clonotype was recorded many times. CDR3 amino acids: CASSLGDRTSTDTQYF. The DNA for the CDR3 is TGCGCCAGCAGCTTGGGGGACAGGACTAGCACAGATACGCAGTATTTT. The rearrangement uses TRBV5-1 and TRBJ2-3; 8 bases line up with TRBD1. The germline gives CDR1 SGHRS, CDR2 YFSETQ. There are 16 residues in the CDR3. The V gene end was trimmed by 0 bases and the J gene end by 0 bases; junction bases not matched to a gene: 3.

Remarks on this clonotype: Mismatch with germline at one junction end may stem from a read error. The chain carries TRBV28 and TRBJ2-7; TRBD2 aligns across 12 bases. This CDR3 is built from 16 residues. Germline V lookup: CDR1 MDHEN, CDR2 SYDVKM. The CDR3 DNA reads as TGTGCGAGCAGGTGGACTAGCGGGAAAAGTTCCTACGAGCAGTACTTC. This codes for CASRWTSGKSSYEQYF.

The rearrangement links TRBV29-1 to TRBJ1-2; no clear D gene. Germline-derived CDR1 and CDR2 are SQVTM and ANQGSEA. There are 12 residues in the CDR3. V lost 6 bases to trimming and J lost 4 bases, with 12 bases between them. CDR3 protein: CSVTQSSYGYTF. CDR3 in DNA: TGCAGCGTGACACAAAGCTCCTATGGCTACACCTTC. The full variable domain, in which reference TRBV29-1 and TRBJ1-2 provide the parts outside the CDR3, is SAVISQKPSRDICQRGTSLTIQCQVDSQVTMMFWYRQQPGQSLTLIATANQGSEATYESGFVIDKFPISRPNLTFSTLTVSNMSPEDSSIYLCSVTQSSYGYTFGSGTRLTVV.

This sequence joins TRBV20-1 and TRBJ2-7; 7 bases agree with TRBD2. The CDR3 consists of 15 residues. Germline lookup yields CDR1 DFQATT and CDR2 SNEGSKA (reference sequence). V lost 5 bases and J lost 4; bases outside the gene matches: 14. The CDR3 DNA reads as TGCAGTGCTGGAAAACACGGGAGGACAAAATACGAGCAGTACTTC. Translated: CSAGKHGRTKYEQYF.

This clonotype was picked up many times. The chain couples TRBV7-3 to TRBJ2-1; 12 positions match TRBD2. The length of the CDR3 is 15 residues. Germline V lookup: CDR1 SGHTA, CDR2 FQGTGA. V dropped 4 bases and J dropped 7; count of bases not matched to a gene: 5. In DNA form, the CDR3 reads TGTGCCAGCAGCTCAAGACTAGCGGGAGTTAATGAGCAGTTCTTC. Protein product: CASSSRLAGVNEQFF.

In this sample, this clonotype turned up many times. The chain's CDR3 is CASSLRTGRDEQFF. DNA of the CDR3: TGTGCCAGCAGCTTAAGGACAGGGCGGGATGAGCAGTTCTTC. The chain employs TRBV7-2 and TRBJ2-1, with TRBD1 identical over 8 bases. V was pared by 2 bases and J by 8 bases, with 5 bases of the junction left unmatched. Germline V gene data show CDR1 as SGHTA and CDR2 as FQGNSA. The CDR3 runs 14 residues.

The chain combines TRBV24-1 with TRBJ2-1; the match to TRBD1 covers 7 bases. The length of the CDR3 is 17 residues. CDR1 is KGHDR, CDR2 SFDVKD, per germline. Germline trimming cut 3 bases from V and 0 bases from J; bases unmatched to any gene: 7. CDR3 sequence: CATSDPGGRSSYNEQFF. The CDR3 nucleotides are TGTGCCACCAGTGATCCAGGGGGTCGAAGCTCCTACAATGAGCAGTTCTTC.

Many counts were recorded for this clonotype. The chain couples TRBV11-1 to TRBJ2-1, with D possibly called TRBD1 or TRBD2 (5 bases each). This CDR3 is 14 amino acids long. In germline, CDR1 is SGHAT, CDR2 FQDESV (reference sequence). V dropped 3 bases and J dropped 8 bases, with 14 bases sitting between them. CDR3 in amino acids: CASSFLILGDEQFF. The CDR3 DNA reads as TGTGCCAGCAGCTTCCTTATTCTGGGGGATGAGCAGTTCTTC. The full variable domain, completed using reference TRBV11-1 and TRBJ2-1, is EAEVAQSPRYKITEKSQAVAFWCDPISGHATLYWYRQILGQGPELLVQFQDESVVDDSQLPKDRFSAERLKGVDSTLKIQPAELGDSAMYLCASSFLILGDEQFFGPGTRLTVL.

This chain joins TRBV12-3 or TRBV12-4 and TRBJ2-7, with D tentatively TRBD1 (6 bases). V lost 3 bases and J lost 10, with 13 bases in between. The CDR3 totals 12 residues. The CDR3: CASSFFQGNQYF. CDR3 DNA sequence: TGTGCCAGCAGTTTTTTCCAGGGGAATCAGTACTTC.